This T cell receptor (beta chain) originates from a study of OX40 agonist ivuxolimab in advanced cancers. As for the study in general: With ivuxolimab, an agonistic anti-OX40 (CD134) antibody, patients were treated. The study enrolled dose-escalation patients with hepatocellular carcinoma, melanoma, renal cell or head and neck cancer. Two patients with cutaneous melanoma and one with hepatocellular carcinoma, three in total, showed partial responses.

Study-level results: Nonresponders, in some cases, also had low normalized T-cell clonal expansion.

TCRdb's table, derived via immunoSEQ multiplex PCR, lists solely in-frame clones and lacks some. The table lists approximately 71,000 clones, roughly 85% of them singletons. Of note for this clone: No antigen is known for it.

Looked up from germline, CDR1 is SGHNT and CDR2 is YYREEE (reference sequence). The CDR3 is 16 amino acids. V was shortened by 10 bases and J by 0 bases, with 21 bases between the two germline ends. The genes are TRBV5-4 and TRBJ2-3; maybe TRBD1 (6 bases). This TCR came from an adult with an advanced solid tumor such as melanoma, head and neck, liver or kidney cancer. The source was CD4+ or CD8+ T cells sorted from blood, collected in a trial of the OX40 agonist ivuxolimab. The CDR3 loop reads CAPSIGGHSSTDTQYF. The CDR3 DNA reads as TGTGCCCCCTCGATAGGGGGACATTCTAGCACAGATACGCAGTATTTT.